Listed below are T cell receptor beta chains from one sample, sequenced in a study of identical twins. TCRdb analysed the 5' RACE reads with MiXCR anew, one entry per CDR3 protein. The table has 500,000 to 550,000 distinct CDR3 sequences, less than 25% seen once. This sample was also put to use in a study of T cells expressing NK-cell markers.

The sequenced sample consisted of CD4+ T cells sorted from blood. These receptors all stem from a woman under 30 in good health. Each CDR3 is given with its conserved first and last residue. Fields, in order: clone size, V gene, D gene, J gene, CDR3 DNA, CDR3 protein. The D gene is left open where the match is weak. Not every row has a clone size; where given, it reads once, few, many or a size class.

>.|TRBV3-1|.|TRBJ2-4
TGTGCCAGCAGCCAAGGAGGGGGGGACATTCAGTACTTC
CASSQGGGDIQYF
>.|TRBV7-3|TRBD2|TRBJ2-2
TGTGCCAGCAGCGCGTCAGCGGGACACACCGGGGAGCTGTTTTTT
CASSASAGHTGELFF
>many|TRBV29-1|.|TRBJ1-1
TGCAGCGCGGCGGAGGGTTGGAACACTGAAGCTTTCTTT
CSAAEGWNTEAFF
>.|TRBV5-1|TRBD1|TRBJ2-7
TGCGCCAGCAGCAAATCAGGGGGTGATTGGTACGAGCAGTACTTC
CASSKSGGDWYEQYF
>many|TRBV7-6|.|TRBJ2-7
TGTGCCAGCAGCCGCTCAATGGACAGCTCCTACGAGCAGTACTTC
CASSRSMDSSYEQYF
>.|TRBV29-1|TRBD2|TRBJ2-7
TGCAGCGTCCTAGCGGGAGCAGGTGAGCAGTACTTC
CSVLAGAGEQYF
>many|TRBV29-1|.|TRBJ2-2
TGCAGCGCGGACAGAGGGAACACCGGGGAGCTGTTTTTT
CSADRGNTGELFF
>.|TRBV9|TRBD2|TRBJ2-7
TGTGCCAGCAGCGTGGGGACTAGCGGCGAGCAGTACTTC
CASSVGTSGEQYF
>.|TRBV7-6|.|TRBJ1-2
TGTGCCAGCAGCTTAGCTCAGGGGCGGAACTATGGCTACACCTTC
CASSLAQGRNYGYTF
>.|TRBV11-2|TRBD1|TRBJ1-5
TGTGCCAGCAGCTTAGTCCCAGGGGGGAATCAGCCCCAGCATTTT
CASSLVPGGNQPQHF
>.|TRBV4-1|.|TRBJ2-7
TGCGCCAGCAGCCAAGAGAAGCGGGACACCTACGAGCAGTACTTC
CASSQEKRDTYEQYF
>few|TRBV20-1|.|TRBJ2-7
TGCAGTGCCACAGGGATCTCTGCTGGCGAGCAGTACTTC
CSATGISAGEQYF
>few|TRBV6-2/TRBV6-3|.|TRBJ2-7
TGTGCCAGCAGCCGGGATTTCCCTTCCTACGAGCAGTACTTC
CASSRDFPSYEQYF
>many|TRBV5-1|.|TRBJ2-3
TGCGCCAGCAGCTGGGGTCTTGCCACAGATACGCAGTATTTT
CASSWGLATDTQYF
>once|TRBV2|.|TRBJ1-2
TGTGCCAGCAGAGCCAGGACCTTCAGTCAGGGCTACACCTTC
CASRARTFSQGYTF
>.|TRBV6-1|TRBD1|TRBJ2-7
TGTGCCAGCACAAGGGACAGCTCCTACGAGCAGTACTTC
CASTRDSSYEQYF
>.|TRBV5-1|TRBD1|TRBJ2-2
TGCGCCAGCACCTCGGGGGCTGGGACAGGGGGAAGGAGTACCGGGGAGCTGTTTTTT
CASTSGAGTGGRSTGELFF
>few|TRBV4-1|.|TRBJ1-1
TGCGCCAGCAGCCAAGAGGTAGAAGCAGCTTTCTTT
CASSQEVEAAFF
>few|TRBV20-1|TRBD1|TRBJ2-2
TGCAGTGCCTCACAGGGGGACACCGGGGAGCTGTTTTTT
CSASQGDTGELFF
>few|TRBV7-2|.|TRBJ1-1
TGTGCCAGCAGCTCTTATGACAGGAACACTGAAGCTTTCTTT
CASSSYDRNTEAFF